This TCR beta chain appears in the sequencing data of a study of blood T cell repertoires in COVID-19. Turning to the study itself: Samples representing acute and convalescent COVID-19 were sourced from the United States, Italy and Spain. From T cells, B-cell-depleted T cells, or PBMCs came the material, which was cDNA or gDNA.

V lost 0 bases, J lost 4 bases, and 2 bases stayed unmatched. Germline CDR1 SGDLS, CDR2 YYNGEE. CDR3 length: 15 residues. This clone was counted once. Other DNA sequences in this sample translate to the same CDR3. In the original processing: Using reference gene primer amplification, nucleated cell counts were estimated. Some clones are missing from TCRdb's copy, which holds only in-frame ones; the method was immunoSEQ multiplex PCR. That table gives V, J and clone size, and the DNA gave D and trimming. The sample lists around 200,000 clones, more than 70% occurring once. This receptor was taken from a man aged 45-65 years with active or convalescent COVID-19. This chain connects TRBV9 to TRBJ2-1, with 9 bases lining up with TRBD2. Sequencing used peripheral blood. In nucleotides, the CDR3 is TGTGCCAGCAGCGTAGGTAGCGGGGGTTACAATGAGCAGTTCTTC. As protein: CASSVGSGGYNEQFF.